The 32 T cell receptor beta chains in this list originate from one sample, sequenced in a study of cytomegalovirus exposure and HLA in healthy donors. PCR primers comprised 60 Vbeta and 13 Jbeta primers. Generated by immunoSEQ multiplex PCR, the TCRdb table keeps only in-frame clones and is missing some. The data contain 180,000 or so clones, around 88% of them singletons. The specimen was PBMCs. The receptors stem from a woman aged 30 to 39 in good health and CMV-seronegative.

The V call is TRBV11-2, the J call TRBJ2-5; D gene unclear. Looked up from germline, CDR1 is SGHAT and CDR2 is FQNNGV. The length of the CDR3 is 14 residues. Between the trimmed V and J ends, which lost 1 base and 3 bases, there was a span of 9 bases. For the CDR3, the DNA is TGTGCCAGCAGCTTAGGTTCGGTCGAAGAGACCCAGTACTTC. It translates to CASSLGSVEETQYF.

The sample holds one count of this clone. J is TRBJ1-5 and V is TRBV28; D is uncertain. CDR3 length equals 16 residues. V was clipped by 1 base and J by 2 bases, with 12 bases between them. Germline CDR1 is MDHEN and CDR2 is SYDVKM. CDR3 protein: CASSLLEDSRNQPQHF. The CDR3 DNA is TGTGCCAGCAGTTTATTGGAGGACTCTCGCAATCAGCCCCAGCATTTT.

This clone was seen a few times. The rearrangement uses TRBV4-1 and TRBJ2-7; 12 positions agree with TRBD2. Unmatched junction bases numbered 10, after V lost 5 bases and J lost 8 bases. CDR3 size: 15 residues. Germline V gene data show CDR1 as MGHRA and CDR2 as YSYEKL. DNA for the CDR3: TGCGCCAGCAGCACCCTAGCGGGGGGGGGAGGGAAGCAGTACTTC. It translates to CASSTLAGGGGKQYF.

V and J are TRBV7-2 and TRBJ2-7, with D tentatively TRBD2 (5 bases). Germline V gene data show CDR1 as SGHTA and CDR2 as FQGNSA. V lost 5 bases and J lost 5, with 13 bases in between. The CDR3 is made up of 13 amino acids. The DNA of the CDR3 is TGTGCCAGCAGCCAAAGCGGCCGCCACGAGCAGTACTTC. Translated, it gives CASSQSGRHEQYF.

The rearrangement links TRBV5-4 to TRBJ2-6, with D uncertain. V was clipped by 2 bases and J by 4 bases, with 7 bases between them. The CDR3 runs to 14 residues. CDR1 and CDR2 (germline): SGHNT, YYREEE (reference sequence). CDR3 bases: TGTGCCAGCAGCTTTGCGTTAGGGGCCAACGTCCTGACTTTC. This gives the protein CASSFALGANVLTF.

This chain links TRBV5-1 with TRBJ1-4; maybe TRBD1 (6 bases). The CDR3 loop spans 17 amino acids. Trimming took 5 bases from V and 7 from J, leaving 24 bases between them. Germline V CDR1 and CDR2: SGHRS, YFSETQ. The CDR3 DNA follows: TGCGCCAGCAGAATGGACAGCTCCCCCACGGGAAGTGAAAAACTGTTTTTT. This gives the protein CASRMDSSPTGSEKLFF.

The chain couples TRBV5-1 to TRBJ2-5; TRBD2 matches 16 bases. The CDR3 contains 16 residues. J gave up 5 bases and V 2 bases, and 3 bases lay outside the gene matches. Germline lookup yields CDR1 SGHRS and CDR2 YFSETQ. This chain's CDR3 is CASSLGTSGGAETQYF. The CDR3 DNA follows: TGCGCCAGCAGCTTAGGGACTAGCGGGGGGGCCGAGACCCAGTACTTC.

The gene calls are TRBV7-8 and TRBJ2-3, with TRBD1 matching 7 bases. The CDR3 covers 16 residues. Trimming at V came to 5 bases and at J to 1 base, leaving 9 bases not matched to a gene. Germline V gene data show CDR1 as SGHVS and CDR2 as FQNEAQ. CDR3 nucleotides: TGTGCCAGCAGCGTAGAGACAGGGAGCGGCACAGATACGCAGTATTTT. Translation gives CASSVETGSGTDTQYF.

This clone was seen a handful of times. The chain employs TRBV5-6 and TRBJ2-3; 9 bases fit TRBD2. The V segment lost 2 bases and the J segment 5 bases; nucleotides outside the gene matches: 6. Germline loops: CDR1 SGHDT, CDR2 YYEEEE. The CDR3 runs 15 residues. CDR3 in amino acids: CASSLVAGGVDTQYF. In DNA, the CDR3 is TGTGCCAGCAGCTTAGTTGCGGGGGGGGTAGATACGCAGTATTTT.

This chain joins TRBV15 and TRBJ1-4, with a weak D call TRBD1 (5 bases). Germline CDR1 LNHNV, CDR2 YYDKDF (reference sequence). Between the trimmed V and J ends, which lost 7 bases and 4 bases, there was a span of 10 bases. This CDR3 comprises 13 residues. The DNA of the CDR3 is TGTGCCACCAAGCAGGGTTATAATGAAAAACTGTTTTTT. This codes for CATKQGYNEKLFF.

In this sample, this clone turned up once. The chain has TRBV5-1 and TRBJ2-7; TRBD1 matches 9 bases. Germline V gives CDR1 SGHRS, CDR2 YFSETQ. Trimming cost V 4 bases and J 3 bases; bases outside gene matches: 8. The CDR3 spans 15 residues. CDR3 amino acids: CASSPGTGSYYEQYF. The CDR3 coding sequence is TGCGCCAGCAGCCCAGGGACAGGGTCCTACTACGAGCAGTACTTC.

This chain uses TRBV28 with TRBJ2-1, with 9 nucleotides matching TRBD1. Germline assignment: CDR1 MDHEN and CDR2 SYDVKM. This CDR3 is 16 amino acids long. After removal of 4 bases from V and 4 bases from J, the junction contained 8 bases not matched to a gene. CDR3 residues: CASSSPGTGSYNEQFF. CDR3 nucleotides: TGTGCCAGCAGTTCCCCCGGGACAGGGAGTTACAATGAGCAGTTCTTC.

This sequence joins TRBV28 and TRBJ2-7, with D possibly matching TRBD1 (6 bases). This CDR3 is 16 amino acids long. Germline-derived CDR1 and CDR2 are MDHEN and SYDVKM. Trimming took 8 bases from V and 0 from J, leaving 20 bases between them. The CDR3 here is CASLTLRDRNSYEQYF. CDR3 DNA sequence: TGTGCCAGCCTTACCCTCCGAGACAGGAACTCCTACGAGCAGTACTTC. The whole variable domain, filled in from reference TRBV28 and TRBJ2-7, reads DVKVTQSSRYLVKRTGEKVFLECVQDMDHENMFWYRQDPGLGLRLIYFSYDVKMKEKGDIPEGYSVSREKKERFSLILESASTNQTSMYLCASLTLRDRNSYEQYFGPGTRLTVT.

V and J are TRBV10-2 and TRBJ2-5, with 10 nucleotides matching TRBD1. V trimming: 3 bases; J trimming: 3 bases; junction bases outside the gene matches: 1. Per germline, CDR1 WSHSY and CDR2 SAAADI. The CDR3 extends over 14 amino acids. CDR3: CASSDGTGEETQYF. CDR3 in DNA: TGCGCCAGCAGTGATGGGACAGGGGAAGAGACCCAGTACTTC.

The chain couples TRBV20-1 to TRBJ2-5; possible D gene TRBD1, 5 bases. There are 11 residues in the CDR3. Trimming removed 5 bases at V and 5 bases at J, with 9 bases between. Germline CDR1 is DFQATT and CDR2 is SNEGSKA (reference sequence). CDR3 in amino acids: CSAWTRETQYF. The CDR3 DNA sequence: TGCAGTGCTTGGACAAGGGAGACCCAGTACTTC.

The rearrangement joins TRBV7-2 to TRBJ2-1; maybe TRBD2 (5 bases). CDR1 is SGHTA, CDR2 FQGNSA, per germline. The ends were cut back, 1 base at V and 6 bases at J, with 10 bases in the middle. The CDR3 is 14 residues long. Here the CDR3 DNA reads TGTGCCAGCAGCTTAGGGCTAGCTAGCAATGAGCAGTTCTTC. The encoded protein is CASSLGLASNEQFF.

The gene calls are TRBV2 and TRBJ1-1; 9 bases fit TRBD1. This CDR3 has 16 residues. Germline CDR1 is SNHLY and CDR2 is FYNNEI. After removal of 5 bases from V and 1 base from J, the junction contained 8 bases not matched to a gene. The CDR3 here is CASSQTGQGWNTEAFF. CDR3 nucleotide sequence: TGTGCCAGCAGTCAAACGGGACAGGGCTGGAACACTGAAGCTTTCTTT. Together with reference TRBV2 and TRBJ1-1, the CDR3 gives the full variable domain: EPEVTQTPSHQVTQMGQEVILRCVPISNHLYFYWYRQILGQKVEFLVSFYNNEISEKSEIFDDQFSVERPDGSNFTLKIRSTKLEDSAMYFCASSQTGQGWNTEAFFGQGTRLTVV.

This chain links TRBV28 with TRBJ2-7, with 8 bases aligning to TRBD1. Per germline, CDR1 MDHEN and CDR2 SYDVKM. This CDR3 is built from 16 residues. J was trimmed by 5 bases and V by 0 bases; bases with no gene match: 9. Here the CDR3 reads CASSLWGPGQEHEQYF. CDR3 in DNA: TGTGCCAGCAGTTTATGGGGTCCGGGACAGGAACACGAGCAGTACTTC.

This clone has only one observation. This sequence joins TRBV15 and TRBJ2-7; 7 bases line up with TRBD1. The germline CDR1 and CDR2 sequences are LNHNV and YYDKDF (reference sequence). The CDR3 totals 15 residues. V was clipped by 0 bases and J by 3 bases; unmatched bases: 5. For the CDR3, the DNA is TGTGCCACCAGCAGAGAGACAGGGTTTAGCTACGAGCAGTACTTC. Translation: CATSRETGFSYEQYF.

In its sample, this clone was seen a few times. V gene TRBV30 combines with J gene TRBJ2-6; D ambiguous. Trimming removed 5 bases from V and 2 bases from J, with 7 bases in between. Germline CDR1 and CDR2: GTSNPN and SVGIG (reference sequence). The CDR3 extends over 13 amino acids. CDR3 DNA sequence: TGTGCCTGGTGCTATACTGGGGCCAACGTCCTGACTTTC. Its translation is CAWCYTGANVLTF.

The V call is TRBV5-1, the J call TRBJ1-1; maybe TRBD1 (6 bases). The CDR3 is 14 amino acids. CDR1 is SGHRS, CDR2 YFSETQ, per germline. Between the trimmed V and J ends, which lost 4 bases and 1 base, there was a span of 11 bases. The CDR3 spells CASSPTTGNTEAFF. The CDR3 DNA reads TGCGCCAGCAGCCCGACGACAGGGAACACTGAAGCTTTCTTT.

CDR3 DNA sequence: TGTGCCAGCAGCTTAGGGTTACTAGAGAACACCGGGGAGCTGTTTTTT. Protein sequence: CASSLGLLENTGELFF. This rearrangement joins TRBV11-2 to TRBJ2-2; D perhaps matches TRBD2 (5 bases). There are 16 residues in the CDR3. Germline CDR1 SGHAT, CDR2 FQNNGV. Trimming shortened V by 1 base and J by 1 base, and 10 bases separated the two germline ends. The full variable domain, with the rest looked up from reference TRBV11-2 and TRBJ2-2, is EAGVAQSPRYKIIEKRQSVAFWCNPISGHATLYWYQQILGQGPKLLIQFQNNGVVDDSQLPKDRFSAERLKGVDSTLKIQPAKLEDSAVYLCASSLGLLENTGELFFGEGSRLTVL.

The chain links TRBV29-1 to TRBJ1-3; unclear D gene. Germline V gene sequence: CDR1 SQVTM, CDR2 ANQGSEA. The CDR3 has 14 residues. V gave up 3 bases and J gave up 0 bases, with 9 bases separating them. The CDR3 sequence: CSVDPGDSGNTIYF. In DNA form, the CDR3 reads TGCAGCGTTGATCCAGGCGACTCTGGAAACACCATATATTTT.

This clone has just one count. This rearrangement joins TRBV7-6 to TRBJ2-5, with D possibly matching TRBD2 (5 bases). In germline, CDR1 is SGHVS, CDR2 FNYEAQ. This CDR3 has 13 residues. Trimming removed 4 bases from V and 4 bases from J, with 10 bases in between. DNA of the CDR3: TGTGCCAGCAGCTCCACGGGGTTAGAGACCCAGTACTTC. The encoded protein is CASSSTGLETQYF.

This chain links TRBV14 with TRBJ2-3, with TRBD2 matching over 9 bases. This CDR3 region has 14 residues. The ends lost 1 base at V and 7 bases at J; junction bases unmatched: 3. Germline assignment: CDR1 SGHDN and CDR2 FVKESK. The CDR3 sequence: CASSQGGRGNTQYF. The CDR3 DNA reads TGTGCCAGCAGCCAAGGCGGGAGGGGAAATACGCAGTATTTT. Looking up the rest from reference TRBV14 and TRBJ2-3 gives the full variable domain: EAGVTQFPSHSVIEKGQTVTLRCDPISGHDNLYWYRRVMGKEIKFLLHFVKESKQDESGMPNNRFLAERTGGTYSTLKVQPAELEDSGVYFCASSQGGRGNTQYFGPGTRLTVL.

The chain is built from TRBV19 and TRBJ1-5; perhaps TRBD1 as D (5 bases). Germline V lookup: CDR1 LNHDA, CDR2 SQIVND (reference sequence). Trimming stripped 4 bases from V and 5 bases from J, with 9 bases between. CDR3 length: 13 residues. CDR3 nucleotide sequence: TGTGCCAGTAGTACGTCCAGGGATCAGCCCCAGCATTTT. Protein: CASSTSRDQPQHF.

The chain has TRBV28 and TRBJ2-5, with D hard to call. Germline V gene sequence: CDR1 MDHEN, CDR2 SYDVKM. V gave up 6 bases and J gave up 1 base, with 12 bases separating them. The CDR3 covers 14 residues. CDR3 sequence reads: CASRTTGSQETQYF. CDR3 in DNA: TGTGCCAGCAGAACTACCGGGTCCCAAGAGACCCAGTACTTC.

The sample holds a few counts of this clone. The rearrangement joins TRBV7-3 to TRBJ2-3, with TRBD2 matching 16 bases. Germline V lookup: CDR1 SGHTA, CDR2 FQGTGA. After removal of 2 bases from V and 1 base from J, the junction contained 3 bases not matched to a gene. The CDR3 covers 18 residues. The CDR3 nucleotides read TGTGCCAGCAGCTTACTGGGGACTAGCGGGGGGGGCACAGATACGCAGTATTTT. Encoded protein: CASSLLGTSGGGTDTQYF.

This clone was seen a few times. The J gene is TRBJ2-7, the V gene TRBV20-1; 8 positions match TRBD1. The germline CDR1 and CDR2 sequences are DFQATT and SNEGSKA (reference sequence). The V and J ends lost 5 bases and 4 bases, in that order; junction bases with no gene match: 1. The CDR3 totals 11 residues. The CDR3 here is CSAGDRYEQYF. DNA for the CDR3: TGCAGTGCTGGGGACAGGTACGAGCAGTACTTC.

This rearrangement joins TRBV28 to TRBJ1-3; the D is unclear. The V end was cut by 2 bases, the J end by 0 bases, with 17 bases between. The CDR3 consists of 18 residues. In germline, CDR1 is MDHEN, CDR2 SYDVKM. The CDR3 DNA follows: TGTGCCAGCAGTTTACTGACTGTTCCCCTAAGCTCTGGAAACACCATATATTTT. Residues: CASSLLTVPLSSGNTIYF.

CDR3: CASQNGQGGNTEAFF. In DNA form, the CDR3 reads TGTGCCAGTCAAAACGGACAGGGGGGGAACACTGAAGCTTTCTTT. The J gene is TRBJ1-1, the V gene TRBV2; 10 positions match TRBD1. The CDR3 consists of 15 residues. J lost 1 base, V lost 9 bases, and 8 bases had no gene match. Looked up from germline, CDR1 is SNHLY and CDR2 is FYNNEI.

The chain uses TRBV6-5 and TRBJ2-2, with D uncertain. The CDR3 has 15 residues. Per germline, CDR1 MNHEY and CDR2 SVGAGI. V lost 5 bases, J lost 8 bases, and 18 bases lay in between. The CDR3 DNA sequence: TGTGCCAGCAGTACCCTTGTCTGGGCCACTGGGGAGCTGTTTTTT. Its protein is CASSTLVWATGELFF.